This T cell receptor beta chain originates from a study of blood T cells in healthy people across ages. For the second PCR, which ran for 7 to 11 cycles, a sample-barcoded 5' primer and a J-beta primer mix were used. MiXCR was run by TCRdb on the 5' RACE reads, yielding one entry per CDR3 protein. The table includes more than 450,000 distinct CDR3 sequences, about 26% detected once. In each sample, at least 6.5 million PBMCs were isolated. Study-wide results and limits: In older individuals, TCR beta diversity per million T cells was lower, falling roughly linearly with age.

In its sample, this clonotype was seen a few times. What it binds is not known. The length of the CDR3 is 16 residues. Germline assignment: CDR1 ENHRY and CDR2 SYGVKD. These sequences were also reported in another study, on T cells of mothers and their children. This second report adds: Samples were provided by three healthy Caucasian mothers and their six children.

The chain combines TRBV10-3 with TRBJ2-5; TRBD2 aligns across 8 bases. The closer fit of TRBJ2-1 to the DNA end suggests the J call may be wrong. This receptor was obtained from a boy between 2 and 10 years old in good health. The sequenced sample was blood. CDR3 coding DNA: TGTGCCATCAGTGAGCTTTTGGGGACTAGAGGCAATGAGCAGTTCTTC. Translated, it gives CAISELLGTRGNEQFF.